This T cell receptor (beta chain) came from a study of graft-versus-host responses after intestinal transplantation. Study details: Recipients had transplants, and these were multivisceral, liver-intestinal, or isolated intestinal. Tacrolimus and steroids were given for two to four years to all recipients after anti-thymocyte globulin induction. Points from the study as a whole: Ileal or blood samples showed some GvH clones first, and such clones were also found in recipient marrow.

Here immunoSEQ multiplex PCR was the method, and the copy in TCRdb shows in-frame clones only, minus some. The sample contains about 97,000 clones, over 75% of which appear only once. In regard to this clone: Antigen specificity is unknown.

The clonotype originates from a human patient who received an intestinal transplant, so some T cells may come from the graft donor. Source: PBMCs, taken about 450 days after intestinal transplant.

CDR3 sequence: CASGYRGRVGAGGAEKLFF. The DNA for the CDR3 is TGTGCTAGTGGGTACAGGGGGCGCGTCGGGGCTGGAGGCGCTGAAAAACTGTTTTTT. The rearrangement links TRBV12-5 to TRBJ1-4; 9 bases are shared with TRBD1. The CDR3 extends over 19 amino acids. CDR1 and CDR2 (germline): LGHNT, FRNRAP. The J segment lost 7 bases and the V segment lost 6 bases, leaving 21 bases of the junction unmatched.